The 30 T cell receptor beta chains reported below all come from one sample, sequenced in a study of CD8 T cells in ankylosing spondylitis. Each CDR3 protein is one row after TCRdb ran MiXCR on the 5' RACE reads. The table shows approximately 540,000 distinct CDR3 sequences, with roughly 13% occurring only once. Study-level points and caveats: Apparently characteristic of ankylosing spondylitis blood was a TCR beta motif (fewer than ten highly homologous variants).

These receptors lack a known antigen. Sequencing input: blood, either unsorted or a sorted T cell fraction (not recorded which). Source of these receptors: a male donor with ankylosing spondylitis.

The chain recombines TRBV7-9 with TRBJ1-2; tentatively, D is TRBD1 (5 bases). Germline assignment: CDR1 SEHNR and CDR2 FQNEAQ (reference sequence). The V end was cut by 4 bases, the J end by 6 bases, with 12 bases between. The CDR3 totals 13 residues. In DNA form, the CDR3 reads TGTGCCAGCAGCTACCAGGGTAGGGATGGCTACACCTTC. Protein sequence: CASSYQGRDGYTF.

J is TRBJ2-3 and V is TRBV4-1, with 10 positions matching TRBD1. J was trimmed by 6 bases and V by 5 bases; bases with no gene match: 8. There are 15 residues in the CDR3. Germline CDR1 is MGHRA and CDR2 is YSYEKL. The CDR3 DNA follows: TGCGCCAGCAGCGCCGGGACAGGGGTTTCGGATACGCAGTATTTT. Translated, it gives CASSAGTGVSDTQYF.

The rearrangement links TRBV5-1 to TRBJ2-3; the D gene is possibly TRBD2 (5 bases). Trimming shortened V by 7 bases and J by 5 bases, and 8 bases separated the two germline ends. Per germline, CDR1 SGHRS and CDR2 YFSETQ. This CDR3 comprises 11 residues. The CDR3 region is CASRREDTQYF. CDR3 nucleotide sequence: TGCGCCAGCCGCCGGGAAGATACGCAGTATTTT.

This clonotype was detected a few times. V gene TRBV12-3 or TRBV12-4 combines with J gene TRBJ1-4; tentative D call: TRBD1 (5 bases). The germline V and J ends were trimmed by 4 bases and 0 bases, with 6 bases remaining between them. This CDR3 comprises 14 residues. The CDR3 DNA reads TGTGCCAGCAGTTGGACAACAACTAATGAAAAACTGTTTTTT. Its translation: CASSWTTTNEKLFF.

This clonotype appeared a few times. This chain connects TRBV20-1 to TRBJ2-1; 14 nucleotides align to TRBD2. The CDR3 has 15 amino acids. J gave up 5 bases and V 6 bases, and 6 bases lay outside the gene matches. The germline CDR1 and CDR2 sequences are DFQATT and SNEGSKA (reference sequence). CDR3 sequence (DNA): TGCAGTGCCCCGACTAGCGGGAGGGCCCACAATGAGCAGTTCTTC. It translates to CSAPTSGRAHNEQFF.

The V gene is TRBV11-3, the J gene TRBJ1-2; 7 bases align to TRBD1. CDR1 and CDR2 from the germline V gene are SGHNT and YENEEA. The CDR3 consists of 13 residues. J gave up 6 bases and V 0 bases, and 1 base lay outside the gene matches. The CDR3 DNA is TGTGCCAGCAGCTTAGAAGGGGGCAATGGCTACACCTTC. Its translation: CASSLEGGNGYTF.

This clonotype has a handful of counts. The chain combines TRBV12-3 or TRBV12-4 with TRBJ1-3; D unclear. The CDR3 covers 14 residues. Trimming left V 7 bases short and J 0 bases short, with 10 bases between. CDR3 sequence (DNA): TGTGCCAGCATCCAGCGAAGCTCTGGAAACACCATATATTTT. It yields the protein CASIQRSSGNTIYF.

The chain joins TRBV11-2 to TRBJ2-1; perhaps TRBD2 as D (5 bases). The CDR3 has 15 residues. Germline V gives CDR1 SGHAT, CDR2 FQNNGV. Trimming took 3 bases from V and 3 from J, leaving 12 bases between them. The CDR3 reads CASSFRGLSYNEQFF. The DNA of the CDR3 is TGTGCCAGCAGCTTTCGAGGACTGAGCTACAATGAGCAGTTCTTC.

This clonotype was recorded a few times. V gene TRBV5-1 combines with J gene TRBJ2-5; 9 bases are a match to TRBD1. Germline lookup yields CDR1 SGHRS and CDR2 YFSETQ. Trimming cost V 0 bases and J 5 bases; bases outside gene matches: 5. The CDR3 has 15 amino acids. CDR3 amino acids: CASSLATGGWETQYF. In DNA form, the CDR3 reads TGCGCCAGCAGCTTGGCCACAGGGGGCTGGGAGACCCAGTACTTC.

This clonotype was seen a handful of times. This chain joins TRBV5-1 and TRBJ2-1, with 16 nucleotides matching TRBD2. CDR1 is SGHRS, CDR2 YFSETQ, per germline. CDR3 length: 20 amino acids. Trimming removed 4 bases from V and 2 bases from J; junction bases left unmatched: 12. The chain's CDR3 is CASSQTAGTSGRGTYNEQFF. CDR3 DNA: TGCGCCAGCAGCCAAACAGCCGGGACTAGCGGGAGGGGAACCTACAATGAGCAGTTCTTC.

The chain couples TRBV5-5 to TRBJ2-3, with D hard to call. Trimming cost V 0 bases and J 4 bases, with 9 bases left between them. The germline CDR1 and CDR2 sequences are SGHKS and YYEKEE (reference sequence). The CDR3 has 14 residues. CDR3 DNA: TGTGCCAGCAGCTTGGGCCCATCACCAGATACGCAGTATTTT. Its protein product is CASSLGPSPDTQYF.

The rearrangement uses TRBV7-6 and TRBJ2-2; D possibly matches TRBD1 or TRBD2 (5 bases each). Trimming took 5 bases from V and 1 from J, leaving 11 bases between them. CDR1 SGHVS and CDR2 FNYEAQ come from the germline V gene. This CDR3 region has 15 residues. The CDR3 nucleotides are TGTGCCAGCAGCCAGACAGAGGGGAACACCGGGGAGCTGTTTTTT. Its protein product is CASSQTEGNTGELFF.

This clonotype has ten or more counts. The CDR3 loop reads CASRADGDTQYF. The CDR3 nucleotides are TGTGCCAGCAGGGCGGACGGAGATACGCAGTATTTT. The rearrangement uses TRBV2 and TRBJ2-3; D gene unclear. This CDR3 is 12 amino acids long. The V end was cut by 6 bases, the J end by 5 bases, with 9 bases between. Looked up from germline, CDR1 is SNHLY and CDR2 is FYNNEI.

This clonotype showed up many times. This chain joins TRBV4-2 and TRBJ2-7; 7 bases match TRBD2. The V segment lost 1 base and the J segment 0 bases; nucleotides outside the gene matches: 6. Germline loops: CDR1 LGHNA, CDR2 YNFKEQ. The CDR3 covers 16 residues. Here the CDR3 DNA reads TGTGCCAGCAGCCAAGGCCTAGCGGAGAGCTCCTACGAGCAGTACTTC. Its translation is CASSQGLAESSYEQYF.

This chain joins TRBV29-1 and TRBJ2-1; TRBD2 is a possible D gene (5 bases). CDR3 length equals 12 residues. The germline V gene encodes CDR1 SQVTM and CDR2 ANQGSEA. The V end lost 7 bases, the J end lost 3 bases, and 10 bases lay between the germline ends. The CDR3 bases are TGCAGCGCTAGCCACGGCTACAATGAGCAGTTCTTC. This sequence encodes CSASHGYNEQFF.

This clonotype was counted a few times. The CDR3 spells CASKMGQSQFF. The CDR3 coding sequence is TGTGCCAGCAAGATGGGACAGAGCCAGTTCTTC. This chain links TRBV11-2 with TRBJ2-1; 7 nucleotides agree with TRBD1. Germline V gene data show CDR1 as SGHAT and CDR2 as FQNNGV. The J segment lost 13 bases and the V segment lost 7 bases, leaving 7 bases of the junction unmatched. This CDR3 comprises 11 residues.

Only a few counts were recorded for this clonotype. The chain recombines TRBV27 with TRBJ1-5; no reliable D call. V lost 5 bases and J lost 4, with 9 bases in between. The germline V gene encodes CDR1 MNHEY and CDR2 SMNVEV (reference sequence). CDR3 length: 13 residues. For the CDR3, the DNA is TGTGCCAGCAGTCCCCGGGAGAATCAGCCCCAGCATTTT. Its translation: CASSPRENQPQHF.

This clonotype was observed a handful of times. The rearrangement joins TRBV11-2 to TRBJ1-2; TRBD1 is a possible D gene (5 bases). From germline, CDR1 is SGHAT and CDR2 FQNNGV. V lost 2 bases to trimming and J lost 0 bases, with 19 bases between them. The CDR3 contains 18 residues. This CDR3 reads CASSLWPQRGGANYGYTF. The CDR3 coding sequence is TGTGCCAGCAGCTTATGGCCCCAACGGGGGGGAGCTAACTATGGCTACACCTTC.

At least ten counts were recorded for this clonotype. The chain uses TRBV7-8 and TRBJ2-1, with D perhaps TRBD1 (6 bases). CDR1 is SGHVS and CDR2 is FQNEAQ in the germline V gene. Trimming cost V 5 bases and J 3 bases, with 11 bases left between them. The CDR3 spans 14 residues. The DNA for the CDR3 is TGTGCCAGCAGCCCAGAAGGGGGCTACAATGAGCAGTTCTTC. Protein product: CASSPEGGYNEQFF.

This chain joins TRBV5-4 and TRBJ2-7; TRBD2 agrees at 13 bases. The CDR3 has 17 amino acids. The V and J ends lost 3 bases and 3 bases, in that order; junction bases with no gene match: 9. Germline V gene data show CDR1 as SGHNT and CDR2 as YYREEE (reference sequence). The CDR3 region is CASSSRTSGSPYYEQYF. Written as DNA, the CDR3 is TGTGCCAGCAGCTCGAGGACTAGCGGGAGCCCTTACTACGAGCAGTACTTC.

The J gene is TRBJ2-2, the V gene TRBV5-1; tentative D call: TRBD2 (6 bases). Germline lookup yields CDR1 SGHRS and CDR2 YFSETQ. Trimming left V 3 bases short and J 3 bases short, with 12 bases between. The CDR3 runs 15 residues. As DNA, the CDR3 is TGCGCCAGCAGCTCGGGGGACGGATACACCGGGGAGCTGTTTTTT. It translates to CASSSGDGYTGELFF.

V is TRBV12-3 or TRBV12-4 and J is TRBJ2-1; maybe TRBD2 (6 bases). V gave up 6 bases and J gave up 9 bases, with 21 bases separating them. This CDR3 region has 15 residues. The CDR3 spells CASSPSASGEAEQFF. The CDR3 DNA is TGTGCCAGCAGCCCTAGCGCCTCCGGGGAAGCTGAGCAGTTCTTC.

The chain combines TRBV5-1 with TRBJ2-3; the match to TRBD2 covers 10 bases. Per the germline V gene, CDR1 is SGHRS and CDR2 is YFSETQ. Trimming took 3 bases from V and 2 from J; bases not matched to a gene: 6. The CDR3 length is 16 residues. The CDR3 nucleotides read TGCGCCAGCAGCTGGACTAGCGGTGCCCCCACAGATACGCAGTATTTT. It codes for CASSWTSGAPTDTQYF.

There are a few counts of this clonotype. The CDR3 DNA follows: TGCGCCAGCCGGAGGGGGACAGGGGTCGTAGATACGCAGTATTTT. This translates into CASRRGTGVVDTQYF. The chain employs TRBV5-1 and TRBJ2-3; TRBD1 matches at 10 bases. The germline V gene has CDR1 SGHRS and CDR2 YFSETQ. The CDR3 is 15 residues long. The trim removed 7 bases at V and 5 bases at J, leaving 10 bases unmatched.

This clonotype was found a few times. The gene calls are TRBV29-1 and TRBJ2-1; D might be TRBD2 (5 bases). Trimming removed 8 bases at V and 9 bases at J, with 14 bases between. Germline V gene data show CDR1 as SQVTM and CDR2 as ANQGSEA. There are 11 residues in the CDR3. CDR3 amino acids: CSTRTLAEQFF. DNA of the CDR3: TGCAGCACCCGGACTCTGGCTGAGCAGTTCTTC.

This chain uses TRBV20-1 with TRBJ2-5, with 13 bases identical to TRBD2. The germline V gene encodes CDR1 DFQATT and CDR2 SNEGSKA (reference sequence). With 7 bases clipped from V and 5 bases from J, the junction kept 7 bases outside the gene matches. The CDR3 spans 14 residues. The CDR3 spells CSGELAGGGETQYF. The CDR3 DNA sequence: TGCAGTGGTGAACTAGCGGGAGGGGGTGAGACCCAGTACTTC.

In its sample, this clonotype was seen a few times. The gene calls are TRBV5-4 and TRBJ2-5; TRBD2 is a possible D gene (7 bases). The germline V gene encodes CDR1 SGHNT and CDR2 YYREEE (reference sequence). The CDR3 is 13 amino acids. With 4 bases removed from V and 5 bases from J, the gap between germline ends came to 12 bases. CDR3 sequence reads: CASSRGGDETQYF. The CDR3 bases are TGTGCCAGCAGCAGGGGGGGTGACGAGACCCAGTACTTC.

This clonotype has more than one count but fewer than ten. The chain couples TRBV5-1 to TRBJ1-5; 7 nucleotides match TRBD1. The CDR3 has 16 residues. Trimming took 4 bases from V and 4 from J; bases not matched to a gene: 11. Germline V gives CDR1 SGHRS, CDR2 YFSETQ. CDR3 bases: TGCGCCAGCAGCCCGGATGGCAGGGGGGGAAATCAGCCCCAGCATTTT. Its translation is CASSPDGRGGNQPQHF.

This clonotype appeared many times. V gene TRBV24-1 combines with J gene TRBJ2-1; 13 nucleotides align to TRBD2. CDR3 length: 16 amino acids. Germline CDR1 KGHDR, CDR2 SFDVKD. After removal of 2 bases from V and 8 bases from J, the junction contained 5 bases not matched to a gene. The CDR3 region has the DNA TGTGCCACCAGTGATTCCACTAGCGGGAGGGTTCATGAGCAGTTCTTC. It yields the protein CATSDSTSGRVHEQFF.

This clonotype was recorded a few times. CDR3 protein: CASSQGRHEQYF. The CDR3 DNA follows: TGTGCCAGCAGCCAAGGGAGGCACGAGCAGTACTTC. The V gene is TRBV3-1, the J gene TRBJ2-7; tentative D call: TRBD2 (5 bases). From germline, CDR1 is LGHDT and CDR2 YNNKEL (reference sequence). V shed 1 base and J shed 5 bases, with 6 bases lying between them. This CDR3 is 12 amino acids long.